Listed below are T cell receptor beta chains from one sample, sequenced in a study of cytomegalovirus exposure and HLA in healthy donors. The assay was immunoSEQ multiplex PCR, and TCRdb's table has in-frame clones only and misses some. The data contain fewer than 200,000 clones, 76% of them singletons. Specimen: PBMCs. These receptors all come from a female donor in good health and CMV-seronegative. Each CDR3 is given with its conserved first and last residue. Fields, in order: clone size, J gene, D gene, V gene, CDR3 DNA, CDR3 protein. A D gene is named only where the DNA matches it firmly. Clone size is stated in some rows and not others, as once, few, many or a class when expanded.

NA TRBJ1-2 NA TRBV19 TGTGCCAGTAGTATAGTGCTTCAACGCGCGGAATCTAACTATGGCTACACCTTC CASSIVLQRAESNYGYTF
NA TRBJ2-5 TRBD2 TRBV11-2 TGTGCCAGCAGCTTCGGGTCAACGACTAGCGGGAGTCCGTACTTC CASSFGSTTSGSPYF
NA TRBJ1-2 NA TRBV19 TGTGCCAGTAGTTACTTAGGGAGGTTTTCCTATGGCTACACCTTC CASSYLGRFSYGYTF
few TRBJ2-2 NA TRBV4-3 TGCGCCAGCAGCCAAGATCGGCTAGCGTCCAGGGAGCTGTTTTTT CASSQDRLASRELFF
NA TRBJ2-1 NA TRBV20-1 TGCAGTGCCGTTTACAATGAGCAGTTCTTC CSAVYNEQFF
NA TRBJ2-5 NA TRBV19 TGTGCCAGTAGTATAGATTGGAGGGGTTGGGAGACCCAGTACTTC CASSIDWRGWETQYF
NA TRBJ2-7 NA TRBV5-1 TGCGCCAGCAGCGGAGGGAGTGGGGTATACGAGCAGTACTTC CASSGGSGVYEQYF
few TRBJ2-5 TRBD2 TRBV19 TGTGCCAGTAGTAACCGGGGGGGCGCGTATGGGGAGACCCAGTACTTC CASSNRGGAYGETQYF
NA TRBJ2-3 NA TRBV7-2 TGTGCCACCTCTTGGGGAGCAAGGCACACAGATACGCAGTATTTT CATSWGARHTDTQYF
few TRBJ2-2 TRBD1 TRBV18 TGTGCCAGCTCATTGGACAGGACCGGGGAGCTGTTTTTT CASSLDRTGELFF
NA TRBJ2-2 TRBD1 TRBV4-3 TGCGCCAGCAGCCGAGCAGGGGGCGAGGCCGGGGAGCTGTTTTTT CASSRAGGEAGELFF
NA TRBJ2-7 TRBD1 TRBV6-6 TGTGCCAGCAGCCGCCCGGGACAGGGGCGATCCTACGAGCAGTACTTC CASSRPGQGRSYEQYF
NA TRBJ1-1 NA TRBV18 TGTGCCAGCTCACCGTGGCAGGACATAATGAACACTGAAGCTTTCTTT CASSPWQDIMNTEAFF
NA TRBJ2-1 NA TRBV30 TGTGCCTCCTCGAAAACAGGTTACAATGAACAGTTCTTC CASSKTGYNEQFF
NA TRBJ2-3 TRBD2 TRBV7-9 TGTGCCAGCAGCTTACGGAGACTAGCGGGAGGCACAGATACGCAGTATTTT CASSLRRLAGGTDTQYF
NA TRBJ2-5 NA TRBV9 TGTGCCAGCACCAGAGAAGAGGCACAAGAGACCCAGTACTTC CASTREEAQETQYF
NA TRBJ2-5 TRBD1 TRBV5-6 TGTGCCAGCAGCTACCGGACAGGGGTGCAAGAGACCCAGTACTTC CASSYRTGVQETQYF
NA TRBJ2-3 TRBD2 TRBV7-3 TGTGCCAGCAGCCCAAGGACTAGCGGGACCTCCACAGATACGCAGTATTTT CASSPRTSGTSTDTQYF
NA TRBJ1-6 NA TRBV28 TGTGCCAGCAGTTTTGTAACTAGCTCCTATAATTCACCCCTCCACTTT CASSFVTSSYNSPLHF
NA TRBJ1-2 TRBD1 TRBV7-9 TGTGCCAGCAGCTTATCGACAGGGGGCGGCTACACCTTC CASSLSTGGGYTF
few TRBJ2-1 TRBD2 TRBV5-1 TGCGCCAGCAGGGACCCCAGCGGGAGGGCGGATGAGCAGTTCTTC CASRDPSGRADEQFF
NA TRBJ2-1 TRBD1 TRBV19 TGTGCCACCCTGGGGACAGCTAAAGCCGATGACAATGAGCAGTTCTTC CATLGTAKADDNEQFF
NA TRBJ2-7 TRBD2 TRBV29-1 TGCAGCGTTGGGACTAGCTCCCACGAGCAGTACTTC CSVGTSSHEQYF
NA TRBJ1-2 TRBD1 TRBV5-4 TGTGCCAGCAGTTTACCCGCCGGGACAGGGGCAAGAGTTGGCTACACCTTC CASSLPAGTGARVGYTF
NA TRBJ2-7 TRBD1 TRBV10-3 TGTGCCATCAGAGGGACAGGCGGAGGAGGCGAGCAGTACTTC CAIRGTGGGGEQYF
NA TRBJ2-3 TRBD2 TRBV5-1 TGCGCCAGCAGCGCGGGACTACGCACAGATACGCAGTATTTT CASSAGLRTDTQYF
NA TRBJ2-1 NA TRBV6-4 TGTGCCAGCAGTGACTCGTCAGGGGTGAGCAATGAGCAGTTCTTC CASSDSSGVSNEQFF
NA TRBJ1-2 TRBD1 TRBV18 TGTGCCAGCTCGCCCTCACTCCAACCGGGACAGGCCGTCTATGGCTACACCTTC CASSPSLQPGQAVYGYTF
NA TRBJ2-6 NA TRBV25-1 TGTGCCAGCAGTGGCAGCTCTGGGGCCAACGGCCTGACTTTC CASSGSSGANGLTF
NA TRBJ2-7 TRBD2 TRBV28 TGTGCCAGCAAGGCGGGAGGCATTGACGAGCAGTACTTC CASKAGGIDEQYF
NA TRBJ1-4 NA TRBV5-1 TGCGCCAGCAGCTTGGTGGGGGGGAGGTGGGCCTTT CASSLVGGRWAF
NA TRBJ2-5 TRBD2 TRBV5-4 TGTGCCAGCAGCTTGGGTAGCGGGGGGGCTGGAGAGACCCAGTACTTC CASSLGSGGAGETQYF
once TRBJ2-5 TRBD1 TRBV30 TGTGCCTGGAGTGCAGGGGGCCGGGGGACCCAGTACTTC CAWSAGGRGTQYF
NA TRBJ1-2 NA TRBV7-9 TGTGCCAGCAGCTTGACAGCTAACTATGGCTACACCTTC CASSLTANYGYTF
NA TRBJ2-7 TRBD2 TRBV4-1 TGCGCCAGCAGCCAAGAGGTAGCGGGGGCCTACGAGCAGTACTTC CASSQEVAGAYEQYF
NA TRBJ2-7 NA TRBV7-2 TGTGCCAGCAGCCCCGAGACTGGCCCTATTTACGAGCAGTACTTC CASSPETGPIYEQYF